This passage covers 25 T cell receptor beta chains from one sample sequenced in a study of regulatory T cells in long-lasting Graves disease. Time point here: newly diagnosed GD, antithyroid drugs for less than 3 months. Researchers made the TCR library from RNA that was extracted from PBMCs. The TCR beta library used iRepertoire HTBI primers with Arm-PCR amplification of CDR3. TCRdb ran MiXCR on the multiplex PCR reads and lists one entry per CDR3 protein. Of a few hundred thousand distinct CDR3 sequences listed, 20% are singletons. The sequencing used peripheral blood mononuclear cells (PBMCs), collected at new diagnosis, from a patient treated with antithyroid drugs. These receptors were taken from a female donor with Graves disease.

This clonotype was seen at least ten times. CDR3 sequence (DNA): TGCAGTGCTAGGTGGGGGAGAACGGATACGCAGTATTTT. Its protein product is CSARWGRTDTQYF. The gene calls are TRBV20-1 and TRBJ2-3; D possibly uses TRBD1 or TRBD2 (5 bases each). With 3 bases removed from V and 6 bases from J, the gap between germline ends came to 13 bases. This CDR3 is built from 13 residues. Germline V gene lookup returns CDR1 DFQATT and CDR2 SNEGSKA (reference sequence).

For this clonotype: Since a far larger clone is one base different, this is likely a read error. J is TRBJ2-7 and V is TRBV5-1; 12 bases are shared with TRBD2. CDR3 length: 15 amino acids. CDR1 is SGHRS, CDR2 YFSETQ, per germline. Trimming at V came to 9 bases and at J to 7 bases, leaving 14 bases not matched to a gene. The CDR3 DNA reads TGCGCCACCAAGGAGGGACTAGCGGGCCTAGGGGAGCAGTACTTC. The encoded protein is CATKEGLAGLGEQYF.

A word on this clonotype: A far larger clone is one nucleotide away, so this likely arose from a read error. The chain combines TRBV11-2 with TRBJ2-5; 11 bases are a match to TRBD2. CDR1 is SGHAT and CDR2 is FQNNGV in the germline V gene. The CDR3 sequence is 14 residues long. Trimming cost V 8 bases and J 6 bases; bases outside gene matches: 8. The CDR3 DNA follows: TGTGCCAGCGGCCCTAGCGGGAGGATGAAGACCCAGTACTTC. Translating gives CASGPSGRMKTQYF.

This clonotype was counted ten times or more. One junction end does not reproduce the germline sequence, and a read error may be involved. This chain joins TRBV5-1 and TRBJ1-1, with D tentatively TRBD1 (5 bases). Germline CDR1 and CDR2: SGHRS and YFSETQ. This CDR3 has 15 residues. The CDR3 loop reads CASSPTPVGATEAFF. DNA for the CDR3: TGTGCCAGCAGCCCGACTCCTGTAGGGGCCACTGAAGCTTTCTTT.

This clonotype was picked up many times. The V gene is TRBV6-2 or TRBV6-3, the J gene TRBJ1-2; D may be TRBD1 (6 bases). The V gene lost 1 base and the J gene lost 3 bases, with 12 bases spanning the gap. In germline, CDR1 is MNHEY, CDR2 SVGEGT. This CDR3 is built from 15 residues. CDR3 sequence reads: CASSYYPAGDYGYTF. The CDR3 DNA reads TGTGCCAGCAGTTACTATCCGGCAGGGGACTATGGCTACACCTTC.

This chain uses TRBV6-2 or TRBV6-3 with TRBJ2-7; 10 positions agree with TRBD1. V was clipped by 4 bases and J by 2 bases; unmatched bases: 11. Germline-derived CDR1 and CDR2 are MNHEY and SVGEGT. The CDR3 runs to 17 residues. The CDR3 bases are TGTGCCAGCAGTTCCCACAGCCGGGACAGGGGTCCCTACGAGCAGTACTTC. It is translated as CASSSHSRDRGPYEQYF.

Note on this clonotype: A single base is all that separates this from a far larger clone, so a read error is likely. V gene TRBV27 combines with J gene TRBJ2-1; D tentatively fits TRBD1 or TRBD2 (6 bases each). Germline V CDR1 and CDR2: MNHEY, SMNVEV (reference sequence). There are 14 residues in the CDR3. CDR3 nucleotides: TGTGCCAGCAGTTTAATCGGGGGCTACAATAAGCAGTTCTTC. It yields the protein CASSLIGGYNKQFF.

This clonotype was seen repeatedly, ten times or more. This rearrangement joins TRBV11-1 to TRBJ2-1, with 9 bases that match TRBD1. Germline V CDR1 and CDR2: SGHAT, FQDESV (reference sequence). With 5 bases clipped from V and 4 bases from J, the junction kept 6 bases outside the gene matches. The CDR3 is 15 amino acids. CDR3 in amino acids: CASSGGTGLYNEQFF. In DNA, the CDR3 is TGTGCCAGCAGCGGGGGGACAGGGCTGTACAATGAGCAGTTCTTC.

This clonotype was counted a few times. The J gene is TRBJ2-4, the V gene TRBV20-1, with 9 bases fitting TRBD2. This CDR3 region has 19 residues. V shed 2 bases, J shed 0 bases, and the junction held 14 bases outside the gene matches. The germline V gene encodes CDR1 DFQATT and CDR2 SNEGSKA (reference sequence). DNA of the CDR3: TGCAGTGCTAGACCCCCCTCGGCGGGGGGGCCGTTAGCCAAAAACATTCAGTACTTC. Translated, it gives CSARPPSAGGPLAKNIQYF.

This chain links TRBV6-2 or TRBV6-3 with TRBJ2-7; the D is unclear. The V end was cut by 2 bases, the J end by 1 base, with 21 bases between. This CDR3 is 18 amino acids long. Germline-derived CDR1 and CDR2 are MNHEY and SVGEGT. CDR3 amino acids: CASSYDLLGRSLSYEQYF. In DNA, the CDR3 is TGTGCCAGCAGTTACGACTTATTGGGTCGGAGTTTATCCTACGAGCAGTACTTC.

The CDR3 region is CASSLGLGDRGEKLFF. The CDR3 bases are TGTGCCAGCAGCTTAGGCCTCGGGGACAGGGGTGAAAAACTGTTTTTT. The J gene is TRBJ1-4, the V gene TRBV7-9; 10 bases match TRBD1. This CDR3 has 16 residues. The V and J ends lost 1 base and 7 bases, in that order; junction bases with no gene match: 6. The germline V gene encodes CDR1 SEHNR and CDR2 FQNEAQ (reference sequence).

This clonotype was observed at least ten times. This rearrangement joins TRBV3-1 to TRBJ2-5; possibly TRBD1 or TRBD2 for D (7 bases each). This CDR3 region has 14 residues. In germline, CDR1 is LGHDT, CDR2 YNNKEL (reference sequence). The V end was cut by 4 bases, the J end by 5 bases, with 14 bases between. The DNA of the CDR3 is TGTGCCAGCAGCCCCCAGGGGGGGAGGGAGACCCAGTACTTC. It codes for CASSPQGGRETQYF.

This clonotype was counted many times. The chain's CDR3 is CASSLNAGTRRANEQYF. The CDR3 nucleotides read TGTGCCAGCAGCTTAAACGCGGGCACCCGGAGGGCTAACGAGCAGTACTTC. The chain joins TRBV7-3 to TRBJ2-7, with D maybe TRBD2 (6 bases). V lost 1 base, J lost 5 bases, and 21 bases lay in between. The germline gives CDR1 SGHTA, CDR2 FQGTGA. This CDR3 region has 17 residues.

This clonotype was observed at least ten times. This chain connects TRBV2 to TRBJ2-7; 7 positions agree with TRBD1. CDR1 is SNHLY and CDR2 is FYNNEI in the germline V gene. This CDR3 region has 13 residues. V lost 4 bases to trimming and J lost 4 bases; unmatched junction nucleotides: 4. As DNA, the CDR3 is TGTGCCAGCAGTGTAGGGGGCGGGTACGAGCAGTACTTC. Protein sequence: CASSVGGGYEQYF.

For this clonotype: A much bigger clone sits one base away, suggesting this may be a read error. The chain couples TRBV11-1 to TRBJ2-3; no reliable D call. Germline V gene data show CDR1 as SGHAT and CDR2 as FQDESV (reference sequence). This CDR3 has 12 residues. The CDR3 spells CASSISTDTRYF. DNA for the CDR3: TGTGCCAGCAGCATAAGCACAGATACGCGGTATTTT. Using reference TRBV11-1 and TRBJ2-3 for the parts outside the CDR3, the full variable domain is EAEVAQSPRYKITEKSQAVAFWCDPISGHATLYWYRQILGQGPELLVQFQDESVVDDSQLPKDRFSAERLKGVDSTLKIQPAELGDSAMYLCASSISTDTRYFGPGTRLTVL.

The V and J genes are TRBV6-5 and TRBJ2-1; 14 bases are shared with TRBD2. V dropped 2 bases and J dropped 0; count of bases not matched to a gene: 6. From germline, CDR1 is MNHEY and CDR2 SVGAGI. This CDR3 has 19 residues. CDR3 coding DNA: TGTGCCAGCAGTTACCGGACTAGCGGGAGGTTGAGCTCCTACAATGAGCAGTTCTTC. Its protein is CASSYRTSGRLSSYNEQFF.

There are many counts of this clonotype. The chain has TRBV20-1 and TRBJ1-2, with D tentatively TRBD1 (6 bases). This CDR3 is 13 amino acids long. CDR1 and CDR2 (germline): DFQATT, SNEGSKA (reference sequence). The ends were cut back, 6 bases at V and 8 bases at J, with 19 bases in the middle. The CDR3 DNA follows: TGCAGTGCACCTGGACAGTCTCAATACGGCTACACCTTC. This sequence encodes CSAPGQSQYGYTF.

In this sample, this clonotype turned up many times. The chain joins TRBV11-2 to TRBJ2-2; TRBD2 agrees at 7 bases. The CDR3 length is 17 residues. From germline, CDR1 is SGHAT and CDR2 FQNNGV. With 5 bases clipped from V and 6 bases from J, the junction kept 15 bases outside the gene matches. The CDR3 protein is CASSSLYGLADSGELFF. CDR3 in DNA: TGTGCCAGCAGCAGCTTATATGGGCTAGCGGATTCCGGGGAGCTGTTTTTT.

Points on this clonotype: It may be a read error: a sequence one base away is much more abundant. J is TRBJ2-5 and V is TRBV7-2; the match to TRBD1 covers 9 bases. The J call may be in error: the DNA end matches TRBJ2-1 better. Germline lookup yields CDR1 SGHTA and CDR2 FQGNSA. The CDR3 is 14 amino acids. The CDR3 DNA sequence: TGTGCCAGCAGCTCCGGGACAGGGTTCTACGAGCAGTTCTTC. This gives the protein CASSSGTGFYEQFF.

This clonotype has a count of ten or more. The V gene is TRBV27, the J gene TRBJ1-2; TRBD1 agrees at 12 bases. V gave up 3 bases and J gave up 2 bases; unmatched junction bases: 1. The CDR3 loop spans 15 amino acids. Germline values: CDR1 MNHEY, CDR2 SMNVEV (reference sequence). The CDR3 spells CASSLGQGANYGYTF. For the CDR3, the DNA is TGTGCCAGCAGTTTGGGACAGGGGGCAAACTATGGCTACACCTTC.

V is TRBV2 and J is TRBJ1-6; D not certain. This CDR3 contains 12 residues. Per the germline V gene, CDR1 is SNHLY and CDR2 is FYNNEI. V shed 3 bases and J shed 14 bases, with 11 bases lying between them. As DNA, the CDR3 is TGTGCCAGCAGTGAGCCGGATTTGGCCCTCCACTTT. Translating it yields CASSEPDLALHF.

This clonotype appeared many times. The gene calls are TRBV27 and TRBJ2-7, with a tentative D call TRBD2 (6 bases). V was cut by 5 bases and J by 0 bases, with 20 bases left in between. The CDR3 consists of 17 residues. The germline V gene encodes CDR1 MNHEY and CDR2 SMNVEV (reference sequence). CDR3 coding DNA: TGTGCCAGCAGTCGAGGGGTCCGGGGGTCCCTCTCCTACGAGCAGTACTTC. The encoded protein is CASSRGVRGSLSYEQYF.

Regarding this clonotype: This probably arose from a read error, given a far larger clone one base away. V and J are TRBV20-1 and TRBJ2-1; D is uncertain. Deletions cut 6 bases from V and 10 bases from J, with 10 bases between. Germline lookup yields CDR1 DFQATT and CDR2 SNEGSKA (reference sequence). This CDR3 has 10 residues. The CDR3 DNA is TGCAGTGCCCCCACCTACGAGCAGTTCTTC. As protein: CSAPTYEQFF.

This clonotype was picked up many times. V usage is TRBV2 and J usage is TRBJ2-7; a weak D match, TRBD1 (6 bases). Trimming pared 3 bases from V and 2 bases from J, leaving 17 bases between. CDR1 is SNHLY and CDR2 is FYNNEI in the germline V gene. There are 16 residues in the CDR3. The CDR3 here is CASSDPATGLTYEQYF. DNA of the CDR3: TGTGCCAGCAGTGATCCCGCGACAGGCCTTACCTACGAGCAGTACTTC.

This clonotype was seen repeatedly, ten times or more. The chain has TRBV20-1 and TRBJ2-7, with D perhaps TRBD1 (6 bases). The V end was cut by 6 bases, the J end by 1 base, with 16 bases between. Germline assignment: CDR1 DFQATT and CDR2 SNEGSKA (reference sequence). CDR3 length equals 14 residues. CDR3 protein: CSAGAWDKSYEQYF. The CDR3 DNA is TGCAGTGCAGGTGCTTGGGACAAATCCTACGAGCAGTACTTC.